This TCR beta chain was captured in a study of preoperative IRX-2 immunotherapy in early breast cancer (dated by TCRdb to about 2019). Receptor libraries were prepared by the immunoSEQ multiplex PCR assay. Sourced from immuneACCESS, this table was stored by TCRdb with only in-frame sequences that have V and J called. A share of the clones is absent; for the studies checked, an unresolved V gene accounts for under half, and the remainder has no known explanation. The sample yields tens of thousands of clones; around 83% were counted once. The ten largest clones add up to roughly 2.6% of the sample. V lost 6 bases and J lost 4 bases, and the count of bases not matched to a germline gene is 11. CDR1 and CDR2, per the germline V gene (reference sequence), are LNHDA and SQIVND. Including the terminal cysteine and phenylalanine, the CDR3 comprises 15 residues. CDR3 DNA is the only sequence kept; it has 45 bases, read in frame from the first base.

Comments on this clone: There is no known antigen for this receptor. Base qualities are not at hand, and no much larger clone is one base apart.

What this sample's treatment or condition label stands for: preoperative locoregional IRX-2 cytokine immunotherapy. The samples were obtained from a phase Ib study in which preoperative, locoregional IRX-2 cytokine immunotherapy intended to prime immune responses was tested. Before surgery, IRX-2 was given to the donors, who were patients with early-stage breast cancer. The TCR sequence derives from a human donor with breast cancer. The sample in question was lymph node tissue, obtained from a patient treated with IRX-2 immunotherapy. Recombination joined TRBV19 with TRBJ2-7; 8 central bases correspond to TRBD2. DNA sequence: TGTGCCAGTAGCCCCGGGGTAGCGGGACCTTACGAGCAGTACTTC. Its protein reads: CASSPGVAGPYEQYF.